This T cell receptor (beta chain) appears in the sequencing data of a study of memory CD4+ T cells and cytomegalovirus serostatus. Looking at the study overall: This sample comes from healthy Belgian adults, roughly nine CMV seropositive, 24 seronegative.

Single viable CD3+CD4+CD8-CD45RO+ cells were sorted as the memory CD4+ T cells. Sequencing used immunoSEQ multiplex PCR; TCRdb keeps in-frame clones, though not all of them. Seen here are 50,000 to 75,000 clones, more than 75% observed once, and the top ten hold nearly 0.9%. Sequencing used memory CD4+ T cells from blood. The receptor's source is an adult in good health and CMV-seronegative.

The CDR3 sequence: CSVDRGGYTF. The CDR3 coding sequence is TGCAGCGTCGACAGGGGCGGCTACACCTTC. The rearrangement links TRBV29-1 to TRBJ1-2; 8 nucleotides align to TRBD1. CDR1 and CDR2 from the germline V gene are SQVTM and ANQGSEA. The CDR3 is 10 residues long. Losses at the gene ends were 6 bases for V and 8 bases for J; bases not matched to a gene: 2. Drawing the rest from reference TRBV29-1 and TRBJ1-2, the complete variable domain is SAVISQKPSRDICQRGTSLTIQCQVDSQVTMMFWYRQQPGQSLTLIATANQGSEATYESGFVIDKFPISRPNLTFSTLTVSNMSPEDSSIYLCSVDRGGYTFGSGTRLTVV.